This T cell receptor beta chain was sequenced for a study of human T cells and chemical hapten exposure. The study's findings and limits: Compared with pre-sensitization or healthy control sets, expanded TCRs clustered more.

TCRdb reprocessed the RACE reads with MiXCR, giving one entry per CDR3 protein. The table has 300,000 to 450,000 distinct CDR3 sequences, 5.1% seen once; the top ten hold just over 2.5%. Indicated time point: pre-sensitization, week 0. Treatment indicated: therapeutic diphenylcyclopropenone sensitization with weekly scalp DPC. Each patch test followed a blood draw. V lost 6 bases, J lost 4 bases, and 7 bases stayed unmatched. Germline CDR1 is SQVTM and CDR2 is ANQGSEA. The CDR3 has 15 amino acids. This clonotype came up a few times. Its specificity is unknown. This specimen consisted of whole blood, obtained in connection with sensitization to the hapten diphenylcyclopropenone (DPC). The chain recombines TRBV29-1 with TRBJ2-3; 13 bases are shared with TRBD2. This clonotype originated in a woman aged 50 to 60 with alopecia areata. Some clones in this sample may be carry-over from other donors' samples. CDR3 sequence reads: CSVALAGGPPDTQYF. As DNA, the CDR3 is TGCAGCGTCGCACTAGCGGGGGGGCCCCCAGATACGCAGTATTTT.